This TCR beta chain stems from a study of blood T cell repertoires in COVID-19 (dated by TCRdb to about 2020). A note on the overall study: The collaborator samples originated in the United States, Italy and Spain and spanned the acute and convalescent phases of COVID-19. Samples came from the ongoing ImmuneRACE study (first 160 participants) plus 1,254 subjects from 6 global collaborators. Sample metadata almost always included a de-identified subject ID, COVID-19 status, age in years and sex. Where available, HLA class I and class II types were taken from metadata supplied by the sample provider and were not determined by assay-based typing. The repertoires were released in a freely available public database meant as a resource for research on the immune response to SARS-CoV-2. The material from the prospective study consisted of cDNA or gDNA derived from T cells, B-cell-depleted T cells, or PBMCs. Deeply sampled blood TCRbeta repertoires from subjects exposed to, actively infected with, or recovered from COVID-19 were included in the dataset.

Each collaborating institution followed its own protocols to collect whole blood in K2EDTA tubes. For TCRbeta analysis, collaborators shipped samples as frozen whole blood, isolated PBMCs, or DNA extracted from either of those sample types. Here V drops 6 bases and J drops 0 bases, and the junction holds 5 bases not matched to any gene. The CDR3 goes from the cysteine to the phenylalanine over 15 residues. The CDR3 DNA has 45 bases and is translated from base 1. From a lookup of the germline V gene (reference sequence), CDR1 and CDR2 are SGHKS and YYEKEE. Study-level results and caveats: The quantity of clinical and demographic metadata differed by source and by participant and was supplied without curation.

Regarding this clone: Its recognized antigen is unknown. No base qualities exist here, and no much larger clone lies one base off it.

TCRbeta CDR3 regions were amplified from genomic DNA by means of the immunoSEQ Assay, a bias-controlled multiplex PCR. For the original study's pipeline: Within the assay, amplification of reference gene primers was used to estimate how many nucleated cells each sample contained. To quantify the absolute abundance of each unique TCRbeta CDR3 rearrangement, sequence reads were collapsed and filtered. For each sample, productive Simpson clonality was calculated as the square root of Simpson's diversity index across productive rearrangements. Sourced from immuneACCESS, this table was stored by TCRdb with only in-frame sequences that have V and J called. A share of the clones is absent; for the studies checked, an unresolved V gene accounts for under half, and the remainder has no known explanation. Clonal size and the V and J genes are those of that table, whereas D and trimming came from the DNA. The table for this sample lists around 150,000 clones; roughly 72% of them were counted only once. About 4% of the sample is in the top ten clones.

Material for sequencing was peripheral blood. The rearrangement joined TRBV5-5 to TRBJ1-3; 8 bases in the junction line up with TRBD1. The sequence came from a woman aged 80 or over with acute or convalescent COVID-19. The DNA sequence reads TGTGCCAGCACCCGGGACAGGAGCTCTGGAAACACCATATATTTT. Its coded protein is CASTRDRSSGNTIYF.